Below, 28 T cell receptor beta chains from the same sample are listed, as sequenced in a study of blood T cell repertoires in COVID-19 (dated by TCRdb to 2018 to 2021). The library was generated by the immunoSEQ multiplex PCR assay. The source is immuneACCESS, and TCRdb retained only in-frame sequences with V and J called. Part of the clones is not carried over; for the studies checked, unresolved V genes explain less than half of this, and the remainder is unexplained. The sample records about 78,000 clones, about 83% of which are singletons. The ten largest clones add up to around 5% of the sample. Specimen: peripheral blood. These receptors originate from a woman aged 80 or over with active or convalescent COVID-19.

V is TRBV7-8 and J is TRBJ2-1, with D possibly TRBD2 on 5 matching bases. The CDR3 runs 15 residues. From germline, CDR1 is SGHVS and CDR2 FQNEAQ. Deletions cut 4 bases from V and 5 bases from J, with 15 bases between. CDR3 in amino acids: CASSSGLSLNNEQFF. CDR3 DNA sequence: TGTGCCAGCAGCTCCGGACTGAGCCTCAACAATGAGCAGTTCTTC. Full variable domain (remainder filled in from reference TRBV7-8 and TRBJ2-1): GAGVSQSPRYKVAKRGQDVALRCDPISGHVSLFWYQQALGQGPEFLTYFQNEAQLDKSGLPSDRFFAERPEGSVSTLKIQRTQQEDSAVYLCASSSGLSLNNEQFFGPGTRLTVL.

The chain uses TRBV3-1 (or the pseudogene TRBV3-2) and TRBJ2-7, with a possible D match to TRBD2 (7 bases). The CDR3 runs to 16 residues. V lost 0 bases to trimming and J lost 4 bases, with 16 bases between them. In germline, CDR1 is LGHDT, CDR2 YNNKEL (reference sequence). CDR3 residues: CASSQDWGLGRYEQYF. CDR3 bases: TGTGCCAGCAGCCAAGATTGGGGGCTCGGGAGGTACGAGCAGTACTTC.

The V gene is TRBV29-1, the J gene TRBJ1-1, with 7 bases identical to TRBD1. V gave up 6 bases and J gave up 1 base; unmatched junction bases: 14. This CDR3 contains 16 residues. CDR1 is SQVTM, CDR2 ANQGSEA, per germline. The CDR3 loop reads CSVLPRTGIKNTEAFF. CDR3 bases: TGCAGCGTGCTACCCAGGACAGGAATTAAGAACACTGAAGCTTTCTTT.

This rearrangement joins TRBV24-1 to TRBJ2-3; D might be TRBD2 (6 bases). Germline values: CDR1 KGHDR, CDR2 SFDVKD. This CDR3 has 11 amino acids. Trimming shortened V by 3 bases and J by 13 bases, and 10 bases separated the two germline ends. The chain's CDR3 is CATSDMGGEYF. The CDR3 nucleotides read TGTGCCACCAGTGATATGGGCGGGGAGTATTTT.

The chain combines TRBV7-9 with TRBJ1-6; D may be TRBD1 (6 bases). Germline assignment: CDR1 SEHNR and CDR2 FQNEAQ (reference sequence). There are 15 residues in the CDR3. Trimming shortened V by 5 bases and J by 7 bases, and 15 bases separated the two germline ends. This CDR3 reads CASSTRGQLNSPLHF. CDR3 in DNA: TGTGCCAGCAGCACCCGTGGACAGTTAAATTCACCCCTCCACTTT.

The chain uses TRBV9 and TRBJ2-2; 10 positions match TRBD2. With 0 bases clipped from V and 7 bases from J, the junction kept 6 bases outside the gene matches. The CDR3 is made up of 16 amino acids. CDR1 is SGDLS, CDR2 YYNGEE, per germline. CDR3 residues: CASSVDSASGSGELFF. The CDR3 nucleotides read TGTGCCAGCAGCGTAGATTCGGCTAGCGGGAGCGGGGAGCTGTTTTTT.

The V and J genes are TRBV3-1 (or the pseudogene TRBV3-2) and TRBJ2-7; TRBD2 matches 10 bases. Germline V CDR1 and CDR2: LGHDT, YNNKEL (reference sequence). This CDR3 contains 15 residues. The V segment lost 6 bases and the J segment 0 bases; nucleotides outside the gene matches: 5. The CDR3 bases are TGTGCCAGCAGTCCGCTAGCGGGGGCCTCCTACGAGCAGTACTTC. It translates to CASSPLAGASYEQYF.

V and J are TRBV5-1 and TRBJ2-5; a possible D gene is TRBD1 (6 bases). The germline CDR1 and CDR2 sequences are SGHRS and YFSETQ. The ends were cut back, 1 base at V and 4 bases at J, with 14 bases in the middle. This CDR3 has 15 amino acids. The CDR3 DNA follows: TGCGCCAGCAGCTTGTACCCAGGGGCAGCAGAGACCCAGTACTTC. Its protein product is CASSLYPGAAETQYF.

The CDR3 sequence: CASSSRDRKTDTQYF. CDR3 nucleotides: TGCGCCAGCAGCTCCCGGGACAGAAAAACAGATACGCAGTATTTT. V gene TRBV5-1 combines with J gene TRBJ2-3, with 7 bases lining up with TRBD1. The CDR3 runs 15 residues. Trimming at V came to 3 bases and at J to 3 bases, leaving 7 bases not matched to a gene. Germline CDR1 is SGHRS and CDR2 is YFSETQ.

The rearrangement joins TRBV27 to TRBJ2-3, with D possibly TRBD2 on 6 matching bases. Germline CDR1 and CDR2: MNHEY and SMNVEV (reference sequence). The CDR3 length is 14 residues. Trimming stripped 4 bases from V and 3 bases from J, with 11 bases between. The CDR3 region is CASSSRGLTDTQYF. DNA for the CDR3: TGTGCCAGCAGTTCCCGGGGACTGACAGATACGCAGTATTTT.

The chain employs TRBV9 and TRBJ2-1; D unclear. Germline V gives CDR1 SGDLS, CDR2 YYNGEE. Trimming removed 7 bases at V and 6 bases at J, with 11 bases between. The CDR3 length is 12 residues. The CDR3 sequence: CASPPQCNEQFF. For the CDR3, the DNA is TGTGCCAGCCCCCCTCAGTGCAATGAGCAGTTCTTC.

This chain joins TRBV12-3 or TRBV12-4 and TRBJ1-2, with 7 bases fitting TRBD1. The junction had 6 bases not matched to a gene; V was cut back by 5 bases and J by 6 bases. CDR3 length: 13 amino acids. CDR3 DNA: TGTGCCAGCAGTCGCACAGGGGTGAATGGCTACACCTTC. It encodes CASSRTGVNGYTF.

This chain links TRBV2 with TRBJ1-5; maybe TRBD1 (6 bases). V lost 3 bases and J lost 5, with 8 bases in between. The CDR3 is 13 residues long. Germline V gene lookup returns CDR1 SNHLY and CDR2 FYNNEI. The CDR3 is CASSDRGHQPQHF. The CDR3 DNA reads as TGTGCCAGCAGTGACAGGGGACATCAGCCCCAGCATTTT.

The chain has TRBV6-2 or TRBV6-3 and TRBJ2-7; TRBD1 is a possible D gene (5 bases). The CDR3 runs 15 residues. Germline loops: CDR1 MNHEY, CDR2 SVGEGT. V was pared by 6 bases and J by 1 base, with 16 bases between. The CDR3 nucleotides read TGTGCCAGCAGCCCCGAGGACAAGCCTTCCTACGAGCAGTACTTC. Its protein product is CASSPEDKPSYEQYF.

The chain uses TRBV6-2 or TRBV6-3 and TRBJ1-5, with D possibly TRBD1 on 5 matching bases. CDR3 length equals 15 residues. Germline V lookup: CDR1 MNHEY, CDR2 SVGEGT. With 0 bases removed from V and 3 bases from J, the gap between germline ends came to 9 bases. The CDR3 DNA reads as TGTGCCAGCAGTTACTCAAAGGGGTACAATCAGCCCCAGCATTTT. It specifies CASSYSKGYNQPQHF.

The chain links TRBV12-3 or TRBV12-4 to TRBJ2-3; D unclear. V lost 5 bases and J 5 bases, leaving 11 bases between the germline ends. The CDR3 is 13 amino acids. CDR3 coding DNA: TGTGCCAGCAGTAAATCGACGGGAGATACGCAGTATTTT. Protein: CASSKSTGDTQYF.

The V gene is TRBV6-5, the J gene TRBJ1-2; no clear D gene. Deletions cut 11 bases from V and 0 bases from J, with 19 bases between. The V gene's germline CDR1 is MNHEY and CDR2 SVGAGI. The CDR3 loop spans 15 amino acids. CDR3 sequence: CAATGNGQANYGYTF. CDR3 nucleotide sequence: TGTGCCGCCACGGGAAACGGGCAAGCTAACTATGGCTACACCTTC.

V gene TRBV7-2 combines with J gene TRBJ2-1; TRBD2 matches 7 bases. Germline trimming cut 3 bases from V and 2 bases from J; bases unmatched to any gene: 4. The CDR3 sequence is 15 residues long. CDR1 is SGHTA and CDR2 is FQGNSA in the germline V gene. The CDR3: CASSLTGTTYNEQFF. The CDR3, as DNA: TGTGCCAGCAGCTTGACCGGGACTACCTACAATGAGCAGTTCTTC.

This clone was counted only a few times. This chain connects TRBV7-9 to TRBJ2-7, with D maybe TRBD1 (6 bases). The CDR3 totals 13 residues. V lost 4 bases and J 2 bases, leaving 9 bases between the germline ends. CDR1 is SEHNR and CDR2 is FQNEAQ in the germline V gene (reference sequence). CDR3 residues: CASSSTGTYEQYF. DNA of the CDR3: TGTGCCAGCAGCTCAACAGGGACCTACGAGCAGTACTTC.

The chain uses TRBV3-1 (or the pseudogene TRBV3-2) and TRBJ1-1, with D maybe TRBD1 (5 bases). From germline, CDR1 is LGHDT and CDR2 YNNKEL (reference sequence). Trimming shortened V by 8 bases and J by 3 bases, and 16 bases separated the two germline ends. This CDR3 has 14 amino acids. CDR3 in amino acids: CASGLGGADTEAFF. DNA for the CDR3: TGTGCCAGCGGCCTTGGTGGGGCGGACACTGAAGCTTTCTTT.

The V gene is TRBV5-1, the J gene TRBJ2-2; 11 bases are a match to TRBD1. CDR1 SGHRS and CDR2 YFSETQ come from the germline V gene. J lost 3 bases, V lost 5 bases, and 3 bases had no gene match. The CDR3 has 15 amino acids. The CDR3 is CASSWTGGDTGELFF. The CDR3 DNA is TGCGCCAGCAGTTGGACAGGGGGCGACACCGGGGAGCTGTTTTTT.

This chain uses TRBV7-9 with TRBJ2-2; D is perhaps TRBD2 (5 bases). Germline values: CDR1 SEHNR, CDR2 FQNEAQ (reference sequence). Trimming left V 8 bases short and J 0 bases short, with 16 bases between. The CDR3 spans 16 residues. The DNA of the CDR3 is TGTGCCAGCTCCCCTCACGGGGTATCGAACACCGGGGAGCTGTTTTTT. Protein: CASSPHGVSNTGELFF. Using reference TRBV7-9 and TRBJ2-2 for the parts outside the CDR3, the full variable domain is DTGVSQNPRHKITKRGQNVTFRCDPISEHNRLYWYRQTLGQGPEFLTYFQNEAQLEKSRLLSDRFSAERPKGSFSTLEIQRTEQGDSAMYLCASSPHGVSNTGELFFGEGSRLTVL.

V is TRBV7-2 and J is TRBJ1-5; unclear D gene. Per germline, CDR1 SGHTA and CDR2 FQGNSA. The CDR3 is 13 residues long. V lost 0 bases and J 5 bases, leaving 5 bases between the germline ends. CDR3 region: CASSLAPDQPQHF. The CDR3 DNA is TGTGCCAGCAGCTTAGCCCCAGATCAGCCCCAGCATTTT.

The rearrangement uses TRBV5-1 and TRBJ1-1; 10 nucleotides align to TRBD1. V lost 6 bases to trimming and J lost 3 bases; unmatched junction nucleotides: 11. The CDR3 is 16 residues long. Per germline, CDR1 SGHRS and CDR2 YFSETQ. The CDR3 loop is CASTATGGPPYTEAFF. The CDR3 region has the DNA TGCGCCAGCACCGCGACAGGGGGCCCTCCCTACACTGAAGCTTTCTTT. The full variable domain, its missing parts supplied by reference TRBV5-1 and TRBJ1-1, is KAGVTQTPRYLIKTRGQQVTLSCSPISGHRSVSWYQQTPGQGLQFLFEYFSETQRNKGNFPGRFSGRQFSNSRSEMNVSTLELGDSALYLCASTATGGPPYTEAFFGQGTRLTVV.

V and J are TRBV27 and TRBJ2-2; TRBD2 matches 10 bases. The CDR3 has 15 amino acids. J lost 7 bases, V lost 0 bases, and 2 bases had no gene match. Germline V gives CDR1 MNHEY, CDR2 SMNVEV (reference sequence). Written as DNA, the CDR3 is TGTGCCAGCAGTTTATCTCTAGCGGGAGTCGGGGAGCTGTTTTTT. Translated, it gives CASSLSLAGVGELFF.

V is TRBV7-9 and J is TRBJ1-1; 7 nucleotides agree with TRBD1. The CDR3 is made up of 13 amino acids. CDR1 and CDR2 from the germline V gene are SEHNR and FQNEAQ (reference sequence). The J segment lost 1 base and the V segment lost 6 bases, leaving 2 bases of the junction unmatched. The CDR3 region is CASSRQGNTEAFF. In nucleotides, the CDR3 is TGTGCCAGCAGTCGACAGGGGAACACTGAAGCTTTCTTT.

The J gene is TRBJ2-1, the V gene TRBV15; D is possibly TRBD1 (5 bases). The CDR3 spans 12 residues. Looked up from germline, CDR1 is LNHNV and CDR2 is YYDKDF (reference sequence). V was cut by 6 bases and J by 6 bases, with 9 bases left in between. CDR3 coding DNA: TGTGCCACCAGGAACAGGCTCAATGAGCAGTTCTTC. Amino acids: CATRNRLNEQFF. Supplemented by reference TRBV15 and TRBJ2-1, the full variable domain reads DAMVIQNPRYQVTQFGKPVTLSCSQTLNHNVMYWYQQKSSQAPKLLFHYYDKDFNNEADTPDNFQSRRPNTSFCFLDIRSPGLGDTAMYLCATRNRLNEQFFGPGTRLTVL.

Here the CDR3 reads CATATGVNTGELFF. For the CDR3, the DNA is TGTGCCACTGCAACCGGGGTCAACACCGGGGAGCTGTTTTTT. The chain couples TRBV24-1 to TRBJ2-2, with D possibly matching TRBD2 (5 bases). The CDR3 is 14 amino acids. Trimming pared 10 bases from V and 2 bases from J, leaving 13 bases between. The germline CDR1 and CDR2 sequences are KGHDR and SFDVKD.